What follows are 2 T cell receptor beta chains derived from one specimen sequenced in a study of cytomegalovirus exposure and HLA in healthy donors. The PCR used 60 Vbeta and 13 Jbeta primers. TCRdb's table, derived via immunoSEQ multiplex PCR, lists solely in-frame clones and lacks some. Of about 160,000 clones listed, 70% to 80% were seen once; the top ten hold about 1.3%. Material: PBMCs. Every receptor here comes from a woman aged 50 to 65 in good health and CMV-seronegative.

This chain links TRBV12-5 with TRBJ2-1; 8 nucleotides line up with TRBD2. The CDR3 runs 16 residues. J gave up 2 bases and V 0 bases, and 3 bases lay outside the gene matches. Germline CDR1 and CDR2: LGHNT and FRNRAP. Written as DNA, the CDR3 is TGTGCTAGTGGTTTGGTAACTAGCGGAGCCTACAATGAGCAGTTCTTC. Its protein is CASGLVTSGAYNEQFF. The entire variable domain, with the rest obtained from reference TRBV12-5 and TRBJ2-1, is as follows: DARVTQTPRHKVTEMGQEVTMRCQPILGHNTVFWYRQTMMQGLELLAYFRNRAPLDDSGMPKDRFSAEMPDATLATLKIQPSEPRDSAVYFCASGLVTSGAYNEQFFGPGTRLTVL.

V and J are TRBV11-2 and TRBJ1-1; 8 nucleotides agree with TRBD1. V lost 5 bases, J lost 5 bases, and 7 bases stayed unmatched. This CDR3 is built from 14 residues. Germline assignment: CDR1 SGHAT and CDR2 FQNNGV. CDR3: CASSPGTGETEAFF. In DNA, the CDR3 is TGTGCCAGCAGCCCCGGGACAGGTGAGACTGAAGCTTTCTTT.